The 3 T cell receptor beta chains below come from one sample, sequenced in a study of T cells of healthy individuals (dated by TCRdb to between 2018 and 2020). Library preparation was by 5' RACE. Sequencing used an Illumina MiSeq. Using fastp trimming at Q25 and MiXCR clonotype assembly, TCRdb reanalyzed the public sequencing data and kept in-frame beta chains. Identical CDR3 proteins give one entry, which carries the most common genes and DNA. This sample has 45,000 to 60,000 distinct CDR3 sequences in its table, and about 15% of those were observed once. The top ten clonotypes cover about 16% of the sample. The receptors come from a human donor in good health.

This clonotype was seen only a few times. The chain carries TRBV3-2 and TRBJ2-3; the table calls TRBD1, which could not be checked here. TRBV3-2 corresponds to a pseudogene. The length of the CDR3 is 15 residues. CDR3 sequence reads: CASSRTYTSTDTQYF. The DNA of the CDR3 is TGTGCCAGCAGCCGGACATACACTAGCACAGATACGCAGTATTTT.

The chain recombines TRBV6-5 with TRBJ2-1; TRBD2 matches at 10 bases. This CDR3 contains 15 residues. The V and J ends lost 3 bases and 13 bases, in that order; junction bases with no gene match: 12. Germline assignment: CDR1 MNHEY and CDR2 SVGAGI. This CDR3 is CASSYLLAGDETQFF. The CDR3 coding sequence is TGTGCCAGCAGTTATCTCCTAGCGGGGGACGAGACCCAGTTCTTC.

This clonotype was counted ten times or more. V gene TRBV6-6 combines with J gene TRBJ2-7; D may be TRBD1 (6 bases). CDR3 length: 15 residues. Trimming took off 4 bases at V and 3 bases at J, with 16 bases between the two ends. Per the germline V gene, CDR1 is MNHNY and CDR2 is SVGAGI (reference sequence). DNA for the CDR3: TGTGCCAGCAGTTCTTGGACAGCACTTAACTACGAGCAGTACTTC. It translates to CASSSWTALNYEQYF.